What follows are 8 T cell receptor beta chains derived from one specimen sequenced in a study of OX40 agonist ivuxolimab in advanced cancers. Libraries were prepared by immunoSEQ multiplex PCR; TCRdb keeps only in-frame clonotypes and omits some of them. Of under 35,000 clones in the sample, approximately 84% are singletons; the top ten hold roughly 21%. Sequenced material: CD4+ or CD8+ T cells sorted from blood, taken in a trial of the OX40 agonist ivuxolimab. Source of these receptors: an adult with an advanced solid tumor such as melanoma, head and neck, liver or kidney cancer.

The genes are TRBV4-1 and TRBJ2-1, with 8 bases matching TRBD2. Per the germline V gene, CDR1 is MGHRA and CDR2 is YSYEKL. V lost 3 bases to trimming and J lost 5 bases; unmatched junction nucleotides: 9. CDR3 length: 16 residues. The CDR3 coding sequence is TGCGCCAGCAGCCAGCAACTAGCGGTGGTTGACAATGAGCAGTTCTTC. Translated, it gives CASSQQLAVVDNEQFF.

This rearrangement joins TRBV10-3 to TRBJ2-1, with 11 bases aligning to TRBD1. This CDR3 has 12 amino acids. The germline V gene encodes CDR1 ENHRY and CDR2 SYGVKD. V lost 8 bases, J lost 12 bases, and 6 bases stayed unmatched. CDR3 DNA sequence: TGTGCCATCGGGACAGGGGGTGTGGGGCAGTTCTTC. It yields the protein CAIGTGGVGQFF.

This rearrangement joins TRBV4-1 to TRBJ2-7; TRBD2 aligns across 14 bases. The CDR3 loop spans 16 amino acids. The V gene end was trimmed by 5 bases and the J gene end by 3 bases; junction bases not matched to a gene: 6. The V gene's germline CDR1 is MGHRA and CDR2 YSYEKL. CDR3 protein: CASSSRTSGGYYEQYF. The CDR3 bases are TGCGCCAGCAGCTCCCGGACTAGCGGGGGGTACTACGAGCAGTACTTC.

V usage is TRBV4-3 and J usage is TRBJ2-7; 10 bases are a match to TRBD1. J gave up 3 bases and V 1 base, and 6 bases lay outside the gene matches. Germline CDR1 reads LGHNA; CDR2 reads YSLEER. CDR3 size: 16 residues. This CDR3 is CASSQGEGQGNYEQYF. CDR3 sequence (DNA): TGCGCCAGCAGCCAAGGAGAGGGACAGGGGAACTACGAGCAGTACTTC.

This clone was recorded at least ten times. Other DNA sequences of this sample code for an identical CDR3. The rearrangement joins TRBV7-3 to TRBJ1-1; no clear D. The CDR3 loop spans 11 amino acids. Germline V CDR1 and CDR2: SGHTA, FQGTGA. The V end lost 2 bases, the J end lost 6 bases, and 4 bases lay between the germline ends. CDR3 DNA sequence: TGTGCCAGCAGCTTAGAGCCTGAAGCTTTCTTT. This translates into CASSLEPEAFF.

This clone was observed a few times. CDR3 bases: TGTGCCAGCAGCCCCGCCGGATCTGGAAACACCATATATTTT. This codes for CASSPAGSGNTIYF. V and J are TRBV11-2 and TRBJ1-3; unclear D gene. The V gene's germline CDR1 is SGHAT and CDR2 FQNNGV. The V and J ends lost 5 bases and 1 base respectively, with 9 bases between them. This CDR3 region has 14 residues.

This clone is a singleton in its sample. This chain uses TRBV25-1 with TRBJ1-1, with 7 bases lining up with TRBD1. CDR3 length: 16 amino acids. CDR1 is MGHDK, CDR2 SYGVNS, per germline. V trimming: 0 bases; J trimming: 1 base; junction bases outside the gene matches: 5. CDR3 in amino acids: CASSEYFQGENTEAFF. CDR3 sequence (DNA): TGTGCCAGCAGTGAATATTTCCAGGGGGAGAACACTGAAGCTTTCTTT.

Here the CDR3 DNA reads TGTGCCAGCAGTTTCGGGACAGGGGGCGCCGGGTATGGCTACACCTTC. As protein: CASSFGTGGAGYGYTF. This sequence joins TRBV27 and TRBJ1-2, with 12 bases aligning to TRBD1. After removal of 3 bases from V and 5 bases from J, the junction contained 7 bases not matched to a gene. Germline lookup yields CDR1 MNHEY and CDR2 SMNVEV (reference sequence). This CDR3 has 16 residues.